These 30 T cell receptor beta chains came from one sample sequenced in a study of cytomegalovirus exposure and HLA in healthy donors. PCR primers comprised 60 Vbeta and 13 Jbeta primers. Produced via immunoSEQ multiplex PCR; TCRdb's table is partial and in-frame only. The repertoire includes about 160,000 clones, around four fifths of them detected once, and around 1.3% sits in the top ten. The sequenced sample was PBMCs. All receptors come from a woman between 50 and 59 years old in good health and CMV-seronegative.

The rearrangement links TRBV7-6 to TRBJ2-7; D gene unclear. This CDR3 is 13 amino acids long. The V gene's germline CDR1 is SGHVS and CDR2 FNYEAQ. V was shortened by 5 bases and J by 0 bases, with 8 bases between the two germline ends. The CDR3, as DNA: TGTGCCAGCAGCCCCTCGAGCTCCTACGAGCAGTACTTC. It codes for CASSPSSSYEQYF.

The V and J genes are TRBV28 and TRBJ1-2; 10 positions match TRBD1. The CDR3 consists of 17 residues. The germline gives CDR1 MDHEN, CDR2 SYDVKM. With 4 bases clipped from V and 3 bases from J, the junction kept 11 bases outside the gene matches. The CDR3 protein is CASSSPGTGVSDYGYTF. CDR3 in DNA: TGTGCCAGCAGTTCCCCCGGGACAGGGGTGTCTGACTATGGCTACACCTTC.

The rearrangement uses TRBV19 and TRBJ2-1; D is possibly TRBD2 (6 bases). CDR1 and CDR2 (germline): LNHDA, SQIVND (reference sequence). This CDR3 spans 15 amino acids. Trimming cost V 0 bases and J 4 bases, with 10 bases left between them. The CDR3 region is CASSIDRGMYNEQFF. Here the CDR3 DNA reads TGTGCCAGTAGTATAGATCGGGGGATGTACAATGAGCAGTTCTTC.

The chain employs TRBV27 and TRBJ2-2; 9 bases agree with TRBD1. The germline V gene has CDR1 MNHEY and CDR2 SMNVEV (reference sequence). The CDR3 runs to 16 residues. The J segment lost 5 bases and the V segment lost 3 bases, leaving 7 bases of the junction unmatched. CDR3 amino acids: CASSLGAGQGTGELFF. DNA for the CDR3: TGTGCCAGCAGTTTGGGGGCGGGACAGGGAACCGGGGAGCTGTTTTTT.

The chain employs TRBV19 and TRBJ2-3; weak D call: TRBD2 (5 bases). CDR1 LNHDA and CDR2 SQIVND come from the germline V gene (reference sequence). V was clipped by 5 bases and J by 2 bases, with 8 bases between them. The CDR3 covers 13 residues. Written as DNA, the CDR3 is TGTGCCAGTAGTTCCGACTACACAGATACGCAGTATTTT. It encodes CASSSDYTDTQYF.

Comment on this clone: Germline and junction disagree at one end, which may indicate a read error. The chain employs TRBV7-7 and TRBJ2-1, with a weak D call TRBD2 (5 bases). This CDR3 contains 15 residues. Germline-derived CDR1 and CDR2 are SSHAT and FNYEAQ (reference sequence). CDR3 sequence (DNA): TGTGCTAGCAGCTTAGGCCCAGGACTGTACAATGAGCAGTTCTTC. Protein: CASSLGPGLYNEQFF.

The chain employs TRBV27 and TRBJ1-2; 12 bases map to TRBD1. CDR1 MNHEY and CDR2 SMNVEV come from the germline V gene (reference sequence). Trimming took 3 bases from V and 14 from J; bases not matched to a gene: 13. CDR3 length: 15 residues. The CDR3 DNA follows: TGTGCCAGCAGTTTGGGACAGGGGGCGAGCTATGCCAGTACCTTC. It encodes CASSLGQGASYASTF.

The rearrangement links TRBV5-6 to TRBJ2-3, with TRBD2 as a possible D gene (6 bases). Trimming pared 4 bases from V and 2 bases from J, leaving 11 bases between. The CDR3 consists of 14 residues. Per germline, CDR1 SGHDT and CDR2 YYEEEE. The CDR3 coding sequence is TGTGCCAGCAGCCCGGGACTGTTCACAGATACGCAGTATTTT. Encoded protein: CASSPGLFTDTQYF. Based on the CDR3 plus reference TRBV5-6 and TRBJ2-3, the full variable domain is DAGVTQSPTHLIKTRGQQVTLRCSPKSGHDTVSWYQQALGQGPQFIFQYYEEEERQRGNFPDRFSGHQFPNYSSELNVNALLLGDSALYLCASSPGLFTDTQYFGPGTRLTVL.

This clone was seen only once. This chain uses TRBV7-2 with TRBJ1-6; no firm D call. Trimming took off 6 bases at V and 8 bases at J, with 5 bases between the two ends. The V gene's germline CDR1 is SGHTA and CDR2 FQGNSA. This CDR3 spans 11 amino acids. CDR3 protein: CASSIDSPLHF. DNA for the CDR3: TGTGCCAGCAGTATTGATTCACCCCTCCACTTT.

The chain is built from TRBV4-3 and TRBJ1-4; 7 bases line up with TRBD1. Trimming at V came to 1 base and at J to 7 bases, leaving 9 bases not matched to a gene. Germline V gene data show CDR1 as LGHNA and CDR2 as YSLEER. This CDR3 spans 16 amino acids. CDR3 bases: TGCGCCAGCAGCCAAGTCCACGCGGCAGGGGGTGAAAAACTGTTTTTT. Amino acid sequence: CASSQVHAAGGEKLFF.

The V gene is TRBV28, the J gene TRBJ2-7, with D possibly TRBD2 on 6 matching bases. Trimming took off 3 bases at V and 3 bases at J, with 9 bases between the two ends. The CDR3 is 13 residues long. CDR1 is MDHEN and CDR2 is SYDVKM in the germline V gene. CDR3 sequence: CASSLAGGYEQYF. The CDR3 coding sequence is TGTGCCAGCAGTTTGGCCGGGGGCTACGAGCAGTACTTC.

The CDR3 DNA is TGTGCCAGTAGTATAGCCCCAAGGGGCCCTGAAGCTTTCTTT. It yields the protein CASSIAPRGPEAFF. The V and J genes are TRBV19 and TRBJ1-1; possibly TRBD1 for D (5 bases). CDR1 and CDR2 from the germline V gene are LNHDA and SQIVND (reference sequence). With 1 base removed from V and 6 bases from J, the gap between germline ends came to 12 bases. The CDR3 extends over 14 amino acids.

The rearrangement uses TRBV20-1 and TRBJ2-1; possible D gene TRBD2, 6 bases. Germline V gives CDR1 DFQATT, CDR2 SNEGSKA (reference sequence). The CDR3 contains 11 residues. V was trimmed by 6 bases and J by 7 bases, leaving 10 bases between them. CDR3 nucleotides: TGCAGTGCCAAGGGAGGAAATGAGCAGTTCTTC. Its protein is CSAKGGNEQFF.

CDR3 sequence reads: CASSYAGNYGYTF. The CDR3 coding sequence is TGTGCCAGCAGTTACGCGGGCAACTATGGCTACACCTTC. V and J are TRBV6-6 and TRBJ1-2; D call uncertain. Trimming removed 2 bases from V and 2 bases from J, with 6 bases in between. The CDR3 has 13 amino acids. CDR1 and CDR2 from the germline V gene are MNHNY and SVGAGI (reference sequence).

The J gene is TRBJ2-5, the V gene TRBV28, with 8 bases that match TRBD2. Germline V gene sequence: CDR1 MDHEN, CDR2 SYDVKM. This CDR3 is built from 15 residues. The ends lost 5 bases at V and 5 bases at J; junction bases unmatched: 10. DNA for the CDR3: TGTGCCAGCAGTCCCGGGACTAGGGGGAGGGAGACCCAGTACTTC. Protein sequence: CASSPGTRGRETQYF.

The chain uses TRBV4-3 and TRBJ1-3, with D perhaps matching TRBD1 (5 bases). This CDR3 region has 15 residues. Trimming removed 0 bases at V and 2 bases at J, with 8 bases between. Looked up from germline, CDR1 is LGHNA and CDR2 is YSLEER. The CDR3 sequence is CASSQDRGAGNTIYF. DNA for the CDR3: TGCGCCAGCAGCCAAGATCGGGGGGCTGGAAACACCATATATTTT.

The chain combines TRBV6-1 with TRBJ1-2; D is undetermined. The CDR3 contains 12 residues. Germline CDR1 reads MNHNS; CDR2 reads SASEGT. V shed 2 bases and J shed 5 bases, with 6 bases lying between them. As DNA, the CDR3 is TGTGCCAGCAGTGAATCGGGTTATGGCTACACCTTC. Its translation is CASSESGYGYTF.

The chain couples TRBV5-4 to TRBJ1-1; 7 bases align to TRBD1. CDR3 length equals 15 residues. Germline values: CDR1 SGHNT, CDR2 YYREEE (reference sequence). Trimming took 0 bases from V and 0 from J; bases not matched to a gene: 2. The CDR3 sequence: CASSLGQGMNTEAFF. The CDR3, as DNA: TGTGCCAGCAGCTTGGGACAGGGTATGAACACTGAAGCTTTCTTT.

The gene calls are TRBV6-5 and TRBJ1-2, with TRBD1 matching over 8 bases. The CDR3 loop spans 13 amino acids. Germline V gene lookup returns CDR1 MNHEY and CDR2 SVGAGI. Losses at the gene ends were 10 bases for V and 2 bases for J; bases not matched to a gene: 6. The CDR3 protein is CAIGDRTNYGYTF. In DNA form, the CDR3 reads TGTGCCATCGGGGACAGGACGAACTATGGCTACACCTTC.

This clone was seen once. The chain recombines TRBV13 with TRBJ2-3, with 7 bases lining up with TRBD1. CDR3 length equals 16 residues. Germline V gene lookup returns CDR1 PRHDT and CDR2 FYEKMQ (reference sequence). The V gene end was trimmed by 5 bases and the J gene end by 3 bases; junction bases not matched to a gene: 11. The CDR3 is CASSNQTGLLTDTQYF. The CDR3, as DNA: TGTGCCAGCAGCAACCAGACAGGGTTGTTGACAGATACGCAGTATTTT. The variable domain in full, completed from reference TRBV13 and TRBJ2-3, reads AAGVIQSPRHLIKEKRETATLKCYPIPRHDTVYWYQQGPGQDPQFLISFYEKMQSDKGSIPDRFSAQQFSDYHSELNMSSLELGDSALYFCASSNQTGLLTDTQYFGPGTRLTVL.

The chain carries TRBV4-3 and TRBJ2-1; TRBD2 agrees at 15 bases. J gave up 3 bases and V 3 bases, and 15 bases lay outside the gene matches. In germline, CDR1 is LGHNA, CDR2 YSLEER. There are 21 residues in the CDR3. CDR3 sequence reads: CASSQTHPKGLAGGFYNEQFF. CDR3 nucleotide sequence: TGCGCCAGCAGCCAGACCCACCCCAAGGGACTAGCGGGGGGATTCTACAATGAGCAGTTCTTC.

This chain links TRBV14 with TRBJ2-3, with D tentatively TRBD1 (6 bases). The ends were cut back, 0 bases at V and 3 bases at J, with 10 bases in the middle. This CDR3 has 15 residues. Per the germline V gene, CDR1 is SGHDN and CDR2 is FVKESK. CDR3 region: CASSQDQGWTDTQYF. DNA of the CDR3: TGTGCCAGCAGCCAAGATCAGGGGTGGACAGATACGCAGTATTTT.

The CDR3 DNA reads as TGTGCCAGCAGTTACTCCGGCAGGGGCAACAATCAGCCCCAGCATTTT. It specifies CASSYSGRGNNQPQHF. The chain joins TRBV6-5 to TRBJ1-5; D is possibly TRBD1 (6 bases). The CDR3 spans 16 residues. Germline CDR1 is MNHEY and CDR2 is SVGAGI. Trimming removed 0 bases at V and 3 bases at J, with 12 bases between.

This clone appeared once. V and J are TRBV9 and TRBJ2-6; possible D gene TRBD1, 6 bases. CDR1 is SGDLS, CDR2 YYNGEE, per germline. V was shortened by 2 bases and J by 0 bases, with 9 bases between the two germline ends. There are 16 residues in the CDR3. The CDR3 DNA reads TGTGCCAGCAGCGTGGACAGTTTCTCTGGGGCCAACGTCCTGACTTTC. Its protein product is CASSVDSFSGANVLTF.

The chain carries TRBV7-9 and TRBJ1-3, with 10 bases aligning to TRBD1. Germline V CDR1 and CDR2: SEHNR, FQNEAQ (reference sequence). The CDR3 runs to 16 residues. J gave up 7 bases and V 0 bases, and 6 bases lay outside the gene matches. The CDR3 DNA reads as TGTGCCAGCAGCTTAGCGCGATTGGACAGGGGGAACACCATATATTTT. Translating it yields CASSLARLDRGNTIYF.

The chain uses TRBV4-3 and TRBJ2-3; 8 bases fit TRBD2. The CDR3 loop spans 18 amino acids. Trimming took 5 bases from V and 2 from J; bases not matched to a gene: 15. In germline, CDR1 is LGHNA, CDR2 YSLEER. CDR3 coding DNA: TGCGCCAGCAGCAGGGGGTGGGCGGGGGGCCAGAACACAGATACGCAGTATTTT. Translated, it gives CASSRGWAGGQNTDTQYF.

V usage is TRBV7-9 and J usage is TRBJ2-7, with 11 positions matching TRBD1. Germline values: CDR1 SEHNR, CDR2 FQNEAQ (reference sequence). V trimming: 1 base; J trimming: 3 bases; junction bases outside the gene matches: 11. The CDR3 covers 18 residues. The CDR3 DNA is TGTGCCAGCAGCTTAGGCTTATTAGGGACAGGGGGAGTCTACGAGCAGTACTTC. Encoded protein: CASSLGLLGTGGVYEQYF.

The table lists this clone with a few counts. The CDR3 here is CASSLGLVKETQYF. Written as DNA, the CDR3 is TGCGCCAGCAGCTTGGGACTGGTGAAGGAGACCCAGTACTTC. The V call is TRBV5-1, the J call TRBJ2-5; D is uncertain. The germline V and J ends were trimmed by 0 bases and 5 bases, with 11 bases remaining between them. Germline lookup yields CDR1 SGHRS and CDR2 YFSETQ. This CDR3 comprises 14 residues.

This clone has just one count. V usage is TRBV4-3 and J usage is TRBJ2-7, with TRBD2 identical over 7 bases. The germline V gene encodes CDR1 LGHNA and CDR2 YSLEER. This CDR3 spans 15 amino acids. V trimming: 1 base; J trimming: 3 bases; junction bases outside the gene matches: 6. The CDR3 loop reads CASSQVESGDYEQYF. CDR3 nucleotide sequence: TGCGCCAGCAGCCAAGTTGAGAGCGGGGACTACGAGCAGTACTTC.

The chain combines TRBV7-9 with TRBJ2-2; D perhaps matches TRBD1 (6 bases). CDR3 length equals 14 residues. The V gene lost 5 bases and the J gene lost 4 bases, with 11 bases spanning the gap. CDR1 and CDR2 from the germline V gene are SEHNR and FQNEAQ (reference sequence). CDR3 amino acids: CASSLRGGTGELFF. CDR3 in DNA: TGTGCCAGCAGCCTCAGGGGTGGCACCGGGGAGCTGTTTTTT.